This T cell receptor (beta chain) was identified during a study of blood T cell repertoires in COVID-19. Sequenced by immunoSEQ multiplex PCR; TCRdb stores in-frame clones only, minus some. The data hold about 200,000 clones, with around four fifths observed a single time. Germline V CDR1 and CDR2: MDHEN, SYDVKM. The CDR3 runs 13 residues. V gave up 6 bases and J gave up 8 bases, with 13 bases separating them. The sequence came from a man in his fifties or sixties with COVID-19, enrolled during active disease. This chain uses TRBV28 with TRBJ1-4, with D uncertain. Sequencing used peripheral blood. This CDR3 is CASRGGGWEKLFF. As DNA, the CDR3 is TGTGCCAGCAGGGGTGGAGGTTGGGAAAAACTGTTTTTT.